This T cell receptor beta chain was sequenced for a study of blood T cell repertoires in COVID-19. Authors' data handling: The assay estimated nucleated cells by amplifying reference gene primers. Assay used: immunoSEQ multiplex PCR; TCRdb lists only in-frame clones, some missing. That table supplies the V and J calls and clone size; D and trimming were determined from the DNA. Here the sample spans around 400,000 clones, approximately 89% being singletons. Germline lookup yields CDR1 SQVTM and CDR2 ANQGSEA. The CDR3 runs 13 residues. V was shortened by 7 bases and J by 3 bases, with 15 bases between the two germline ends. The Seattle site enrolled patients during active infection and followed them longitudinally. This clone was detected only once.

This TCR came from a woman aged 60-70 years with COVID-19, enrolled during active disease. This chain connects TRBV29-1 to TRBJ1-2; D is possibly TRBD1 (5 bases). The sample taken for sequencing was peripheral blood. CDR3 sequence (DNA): TGCAGCGCCAACCGACAGTCTGACTATGGCTACACCTTC. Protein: CSANRQSDYGYTF.